This T cell receptor beta chain comes out of a study of T cells after posttransplantation cyclophosphamide. This table comes from immunoSEQ multiplex PCR, and its TCRdb copy is limited to in-frame clones, with some not included. This sample carries about 12,000 clones, none of them present only once. This related bone marrow graft donor gave peripheral blood on the day of marrow donation. This clone was counted ten times or more. Its antigen is not identified. General study points: Later blood repertoires were often dominated by clones from the donor CD8+ memory compartment. Recipient CMV seropositivity and CMV reactivation strongly tracked TRB clonality.

CDR1 MDHEN and CDR2 SYDVKM come from the germline V gene. The CDR3 has 15 amino acids. Trimming removed 4 bases from V and 6 bases from J, with 18 bases in between. This receptor was taken from a woman aged 40-49 years in good health, CMV-negative, and a related stem cell transplant donor. Material: PBMCs. V gene TRBV28 combines with J gene TRBJ1-2, with D possibly TRBD1 on 6 matching bases. Written as DNA, the CDR3 is TGTGCCAGCAGTTCCGGGGGGCGTTTCGGGAATGGCTACACCTTC. This gives the protein CASSSGGRFGNGYTF.